One and the same sample provided the 10 T cell receptor beta chains below, sequenced in a study of T-cell memory formation after mild COVID-19. TCRdb re-analysed the 5' RACE reads in MiXCR, keeping a single row per CDR3 protein. Of around 410,000 distinct CDR3 sequences in the sample, 20% to 30% are singletons; the top ten hold around 13%. Material for sequencing was PBMCs or a T cell subset sorted from them (not recorded which). The receptors were gathered from an adult woman who had mild COVID-19 (a few samples of this study predate the infection). Cell type and time point are not known.

In this sample, this clonotype turned up many times. This sequence joins TRBV28 and TRBJ2-7; D is perhaps TRBD1 (5 bases). CDR1 and CDR2 (germline): MDHEN, SYDVKM. Trimming shortened V by 5 bases and J by 6 bases, and 11 bases separated the two germline ends. The CDR3 is 12 residues long. The DNA of the CDR3 is TGTGCCAGCAGTGAACCAGGGTCCGAGCAGTACTTC. Its protein product is CASSEPGSEQYF. Using reference TRBV28 and TRBJ2-7 for the parts outside the CDR3, the full variable domain is DVKVTQSSRYLVKRTGEKVFLECVQDMDHENMFWYRQDPGLGLRLIYFSYDVKMKEKGDIPEGYSVSREKKERFSLILESASTNQTSMYLCASSEPGSEQYFGPGTRLTVT.

This clonotype was observed a few times. The chain links TRBV5-1 to TRBJ2-5, with D perhaps matching TRBD1 (5 bases). This CDR3 spans 14 amino acids. Germline V gene lookup returns CDR1 SGHRS and CDR2 YFSETQ. V was cut by 7 bases and J by 5 bases, with 18 bases left in between. DNA for the CDR3: TGCGCCAGCGCCGAAATAGGGGCCGGGGAGACCCAGTACTTC. It encodes CASAEIGAGETQYF.

The gene calls are TRBV5-1 and TRBJ1-6; a weak D match, TRBD1 (6 bases). Germline CDR1 is SGHRS and CDR2 is YFSETQ. This CDR3 spans 16 amino acids. V lost 2 bases to trimming and J lost 2 bases, with 11 bases between them. CDR3 bases: TGCGCCAGCAGCTTAGGACAGTCCCCCTATAATTCACCCCTCCACTTT. This translates into CASSLGQSPYNSPLHF.

This clonotype was counted only a few times. The J gene is TRBJ1-1, the V gene TRBV7-9; no clear D gene. The CDR3 is made up of 12 amino acids. The germline CDR1 and CDR2 sequences are SEHNR and FQNEAQ (reference sequence). The V gene lost 4 bases and the J gene lost 6 bases, with 9 bases spanning the gap. CDR3 loop: CASSSTNAEAFF. CDR3 DNA: TGTGCCAGCAGCTCGACGAATGCTGAAGCTTTCTTT.

The chain is built from TRBV28 and TRBJ2-5; D is undetermined. Germline CDR1 reads MDHEN; CDR2 reads SYDVKM. The CDR3 covers 14 residues. V was clipped by 5 bases and J by 5 bases, with 15 bases between them. The chain's CDR3 is CASSAPVGWETQYF. In nucleotides, the CDR3 is TGTGCCAGCAGTGCCCCGGTAGGGTGGGAGACCCAGTACTTC.

The chain carries TRBV12-3 or TRBV12-4 and TRBJ2-2; the match to TRBD2 covers 9 bases. The CDR3 runs 14 residues. V was pared by 7 bases and J by 5 bases, with 5 bases of the junction left unmatched. In DNA form, the CDR3 reads TGTGCCAGCACCCTGACTAGCGGTACCGGGGAGCTGTTTTTT. Translation gives CASTLTSGTGELFF.

This clonotype occurred a few times. The V and J genes are TRBV7-9 and TRBJ2-5; D is unresolved. Germline CDR1 SEHNR, CDR2 FQNEAQ (reference sequence). Trimming shortened V by 4 bases and J by 3 bases, and 6 bases separated the two germline ends. The length of the CDR3 is 12 residues. CDR3 sequence: CASSSQEETQYF. As DNA, the CDR3 is TGTGCCAGCAGCTCCCAGGAAGAGACCCAGTACTTC.

This clonotype has just a few counts. The rearrangement uses TRBV9 and TRBJ2-7; 7 bases line up with TRBD2. The ends lost 1 base at V and 2 bases at J; junction bases unmatched: 6. The CDR3 covers 15 residues. Germline assignment: CDR1 SGDLS and CDR2 YYNGEE. CDR3 residues: CASSVMGEGPYEQYF. CDR3 in DNA: TGTGCCAGCAGCGTAATGGGGGAGGGCCCCTACGAGCAGTACTTC.

The rearrangement uses TRBV29-1 and TRBJ2-1; 8 nucleotides align to TRBD2. Per germline, CDR1 SQVTM and CDR2 ANQGSEA. The CDR3 is 14 residues long. V lost 4 bases, J lost 6 bases, and 8 bases stayed unmatched. CDR3 sequence: CSVAWGGGPNEQFF. Here the CDR3 DNA reads TGCAGCGTTGCATGGGGCGGGGGGCCCAATGAGCAGTTCTTC.

The chain is built from TRBV12-3 or TRBV12-4 and TRBJ1-6; D gene uncertain. CDR3 size: 17 residues. Trimming took 5 bases from V and 2 from J, leaving 16 bases between them. CDR3 bases: TGTGCCAGCAGTAGATCGACCTCCGGGACCTATAATTCACCCCTCCACTTT. It translates to CASSRSTSGTYNSPLHF.